These T cell receptor beta chains were read from a single sample in a study of cytomegalovirus exposure and HLA in healthy donors. Only in-frame clones appear in the TCRdb table, and some are missing; sequencing was by immunoSEQ multiplex PCR. The repertoire holds 170,000 or so clones, with about four fifths as singletons. The sequenced material came from PBMCs. Every receptor here comes from a woman between 45 and 65 years old in good health and CMV-seropositive. Both conserved end residues are part of each CDR3. D genes are given only for firm matches. Size is stated for part of the rows, as once, few or many counts, or as a class when the clone is expanded.

v_gene	d_gene	j_gene	abundance	CDR3aa	CDR3nt
TRBV20-1	-	TRBJ2-7	-	CSARLASEQYF	TGCAGTGCTAGACTTGCCAGTGAGCAGTACTTC
TRBV28	TRBD1	TRBJ2-7	once	CASRPPGTGGEQYF	TGTGCCAGCAGGCCGCCCGGGACAGGGGGCGAGCAGTACTTC
TRBV6-5	-	TRBJ2-3	-	CASSYSRVGTDTQYF	TGTGCCAGCAGTTACTCGCGAGTGGGCACAGATACGCAGTATTTT
TRBV6-4	-	TRBJ2-1	-	CASSRVIGSYNEQFF	TGTGCCAGCAGTCGAGTGATCGGCTCCTACAATGAGCAGTTCTTC
TRBV6-5	TRBD1	TRBJ1-4	-	CASSEQGARLFF	TGTGCCAGCAGTGAACAGGGGGCGCGACTGTTTTTT
TRBV14	-	TRBJ2-7	-	CASSQRNRAHEQYF	TGTGCCAGCAGCCAGCGAAACAGGGCCCACGAGCAGTACTTC
TRBV5-8	TRBD1	TRBJ2-2	few	CASSSGDRVSTGELFF	TGTGCCAGCAGCTCAGGTGACAGGGTATCCACCGGGGAGCTGTTTTTT
TRBV2	TRBD2	TRBJ2-7	-	CASSVLAGGDEQYF	TGTGCCAGCAGTGTGCTAGCGGGGGGGGACGAGCAGTACTTC
TRBV18	TRBD1	TRBJ1-5	-	CASSPPGTGNQPQHF	TGTGCCAGCTCACCCCCCGGGACAGGCAATCAGCCCCAGCATTTT
TRBV7-6	TRBD1	TRBJ2-1	-	CASSRGPGTGYNEQFF	TGTGCCAGCAGCCGCGGACCCGGGACAGGATACAATGAGCAGTTCTTC
TRBV28	TRBD2	TRBJ2-1	-	CASSTDRSGREGEQFF	TGTGCCAGCAGTACGGACCGTAGCGGGAGAGAGGGTGAGCAGTTCTTC
TRBV7-9	TRBD2	TRBJ2-1	-	CASSLGGGRATNEQFF	TGTGCCAGCAGCTTAGGAGGTGGGAGGGCCACAAATGAGCAGTTCTTC
TRBV10-3	TRBD1	TRBJ1-4	few	CAISEAQGEKLFF	TGTGCCATCAGTGAGGCACAGGGGGAAAAACTGTTTTTT
TRBV5-1	TRBD1	TRBJ1-6	once	CASSRDRGGMGSPLHF	TGCGCCAGCAGCAGGGACAGGGGAGGGATGGGTTCACCCCTCCACTTT
TRBV2	-	TRBJ1-2	-	CARAYGQSAGGGYTF	TGTGCCAGAGCCTACGGACAATCGGCGGGGGGCGGCTACACCTTC
TRBV11-3	TRBD1	TRBJ1-3	-	CASSTRQGHTIYF	TGTGCCAGCAGCACCCGACAGGGGCACACCATATATTTT
TRBV4-2	-	TRBJ2-1	-	CASSHEGGALNEQFF	TGTGCCAGCAGCCATGAGGGGGGGGCTTTGAATGAGCAGTTCTTC
TRBV7-9	TRBD1	TRBJ2-1	-	CSSSFSDRGYNEQFF	TGTTCCAGCAGCTTCTCGGACAGGGGGTACAATGAGCAGTTCTTC
TRBV10-3	TRBD2	TRBJ2-7	-	CAISEDRSGGDEQYF	TGTGCCATCAGTGAAGATCGGAGCGGGGGCGACGAGCAGTACTTC
TRBV10-3	-	TRBJ1-1	-	CAISDPPRRGGTEAFF	TGTGCCATCAGTGACCCACCCAGGAGAGGGGGCACTGAAGCTTTCTTT
TRBV7-9	TRBD1	TRBJ2-4	-	CSSSERTGGSVIQYF	TGTTCCAGCAGCGAGCGGACAGGGGGGTCGGTCATTCAGTACTTC
TRBV9	-	TRBJ1-1	-	CASSEGHPNTEAFF	TGTGCCAGCAGCGAGGGACACCCGAACACTGAAGCTTTCTTT
TRBV5-4	-	TRBJ2-5	-	CASSFTGLQETQYF	TGTGCCAGCAGCTTTACAGGGCTCCAAGAGACCCAGTACTTC
TRBV6-5	TRBD1	TRBJ2-1	once	CASSQDRGRHDEQFF	TGTGCCAGCAGTCAGGACAGGGGGCGGCACGATGAGCAGTTCTTC
TRBV19	-	TRBJ1-1	once	CASHTQFVTEAFF	TGTGCCAGTCACACCCAATTTGTAACCGAAGCTTTCTTT